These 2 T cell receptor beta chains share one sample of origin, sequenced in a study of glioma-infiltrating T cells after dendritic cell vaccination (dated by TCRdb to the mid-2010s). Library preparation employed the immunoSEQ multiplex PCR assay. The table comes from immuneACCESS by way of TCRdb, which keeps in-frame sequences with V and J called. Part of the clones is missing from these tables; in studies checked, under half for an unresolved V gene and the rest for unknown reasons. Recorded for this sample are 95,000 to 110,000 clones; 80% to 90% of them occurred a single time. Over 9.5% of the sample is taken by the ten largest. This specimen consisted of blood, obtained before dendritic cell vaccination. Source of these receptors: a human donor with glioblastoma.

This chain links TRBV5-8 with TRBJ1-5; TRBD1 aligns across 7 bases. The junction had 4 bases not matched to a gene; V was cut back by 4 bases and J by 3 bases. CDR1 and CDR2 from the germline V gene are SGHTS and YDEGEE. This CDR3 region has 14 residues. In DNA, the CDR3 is TGTGCCAGCAGCAAACAGGGGACCAATCAGCCCCAGCATTTT. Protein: CASSKQGTNQPQHF. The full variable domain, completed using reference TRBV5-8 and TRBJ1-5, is EAGVTQSPTHLIKTRGQQATLRCSPISGHTSVYWYQQALGLGLQFLLWYDEGEERNRGNFPPRFSGRQFPNYSSELNVNALELEDSALYLCASSKQGTNQPQHFGDGTRLSIL.

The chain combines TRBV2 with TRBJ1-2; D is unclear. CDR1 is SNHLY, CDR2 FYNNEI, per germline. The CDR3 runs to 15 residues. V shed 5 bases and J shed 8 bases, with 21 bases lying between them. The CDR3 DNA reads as TGTGCCAGCAGTCCCAAGATGAGGTATACTATAGGCTACACCTTC. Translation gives CASSPKMRYTIGYTF. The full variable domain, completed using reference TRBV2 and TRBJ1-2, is EPEVTQTPSHQVTQMGQEVILRCVPISNHLYFYWYRQILGQKVEFLVSFYNNEISEKSEIFDDQFSVERPDGSNFTLKIRSTKLEDSAMYFCASSPKMRYTIGYTFGSGTRLTVV.